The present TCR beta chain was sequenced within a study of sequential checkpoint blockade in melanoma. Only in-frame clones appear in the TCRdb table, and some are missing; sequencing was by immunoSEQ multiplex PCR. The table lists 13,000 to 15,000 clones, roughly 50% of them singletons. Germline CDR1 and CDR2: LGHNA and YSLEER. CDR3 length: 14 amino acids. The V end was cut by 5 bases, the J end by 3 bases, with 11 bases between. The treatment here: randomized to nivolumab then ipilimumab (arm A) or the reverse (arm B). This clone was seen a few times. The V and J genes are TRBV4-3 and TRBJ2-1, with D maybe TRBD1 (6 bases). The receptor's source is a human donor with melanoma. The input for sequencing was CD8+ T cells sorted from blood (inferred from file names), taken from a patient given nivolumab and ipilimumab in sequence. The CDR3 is CASSFEGVYNEQFF. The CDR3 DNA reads TGCGCCAGCAGCTTTGAGGGGGTCTACAATGAGCAGTTCTTC.